This T cell receptor beta chain was identified in a study of T-cell reconstitution after alpha-beta-depleted transplantation in children. It was with unique molecular identifiers that the TCRbeta library was prepared. TCRdb reanalysed the PCR reads using MiXCR and keeps one entry per CDR3 protein. The data contain over 200,000 distinct CDR3 sequences, under 9.5% of them singletons. The CDR3 extends over 17 amino acids. In germline, CDR1 is DFQATT, CDR2 SNEGSKA (reference sequence). V was clipped by 3 bases and J by 3 bases; unmatched bases: 12. The input for sequencing was PBMCs from the stem cell graft donor, taken from the stem cell graft. The gene calls are TRBV20-1 and TRBJ2-3; 10 bases align to TRBD2. The clonotype was recovered from a human donor who donated a stem cell graft to a child with acute lymphoblastic leukemia. The CDR3: CSARGLAGDTGTDTQYF. Here the CDR3 DNA reads TGCAGTGCTAGGGGGCTAGCGGGGGATACGGGGACAGATACGCAGTATTTT.